The TCR beta chain under discussion was sequenced for a study of CD8+CD57+ T cells in acquired aplastic anemia. About the research overall: Mean DNA quantity obtained from sorted CD4+ and CD8+ cells was around 3.2 ug. Study-wide points: With respect to CD8+ Simpson's diversity, patients and controls did not differ significantly.

A note on this clonotype: Its matching antigen is unknown.

This CDR3 spans 14 amino acids. The J segment lost 7 bases and the V segment lost 5 bases, leaving 8 bases of the junction unmatched. Looked up from germline, CDR1 is SGHTA and CDR2 is FQGTGA. Genomic DNA, serving as template, underwent TCR beta VDJ and CDR3 profiling. TCRdb re-called the reads through MiXCR, storing one row per CDR3 protein. The profile shows hundreds of thousands of distinct CDR3 sequences, 50% to 65% of them singletons. Only patients with CD8+CD57+ cell expansion on flow cytometry were chosen for sequencing. The cohort consisted entirely of patients having severe acquired aplastic anemia.

Material for sequencing was sorted CD4+, CD8+, or CD8+CD57+ T cells (not recorded which) from PBMCs. The chain is built from TRBV7-3 and TRBJ1-5; 7 nucleotides agree with TRBD1. This receptor was taken from a human donor with aplastic anemia. The CDR3 is CASSRSTGTQPQHF. CDR3 coding DNA: TGTGCCAGCAGCCGATCGACAGGGACGCAGCCCCAGCATTTT. Full variable domain (rest looked up from reference TRBV7-3 and TRBJ1-5): GAGVSQTPSNKVTEKGKYVELRCDPISGHTALYWYRQSLGQGPEFLIYFQGTGAADDSGLPNDRFFAVRPEGSVSTLKIQRTERGDSAVYLCASSRSTGTQPQHFGDGTRLSIL.